Here is one T cell receptor (beta chain) with its context. Its antigen is not identified. Clones were read by immunoSEQ multiplex PCR, and TCRdb kept only the in-frame ones, dropping some. Of about 78,000 clones in the sample, roughly four fifths are singletons; the top ten hold 2.9%. This sample was included in a study of T cell responses to AZD1222 COVID-19 vaccine. Across the whole study: Second-dose recipients at about 4 or about 12 weeks were treated as one pooled group. Study-wide findings and caveats: The sample set comprised mostly white British donors with more females, and clonal diversity was possibly underestimated. Targets within unmutated variant regions were reportedly found for nearly half of spike-specific TCRs.

Germline CDR1 and CDR2: LNHDA and SQIVND (reference sequence). The V and J ends lost 5 bases and 13 bases respectively, with 15 bases between them. The CDR3 runs 12 residues. Source: peripheral blood, taken on day 0 of AZD1222 vaccination. This receptor was identified in an adult in good health. The rearrangement joins TRBV19 to TRBJ2-1, with D unclear. The CDR3 DNA follows: TGTGCCAGTAGTTACTCGACGGAAGGTCAGTTCTTC. Translation gives CASSYSTEGQFF.